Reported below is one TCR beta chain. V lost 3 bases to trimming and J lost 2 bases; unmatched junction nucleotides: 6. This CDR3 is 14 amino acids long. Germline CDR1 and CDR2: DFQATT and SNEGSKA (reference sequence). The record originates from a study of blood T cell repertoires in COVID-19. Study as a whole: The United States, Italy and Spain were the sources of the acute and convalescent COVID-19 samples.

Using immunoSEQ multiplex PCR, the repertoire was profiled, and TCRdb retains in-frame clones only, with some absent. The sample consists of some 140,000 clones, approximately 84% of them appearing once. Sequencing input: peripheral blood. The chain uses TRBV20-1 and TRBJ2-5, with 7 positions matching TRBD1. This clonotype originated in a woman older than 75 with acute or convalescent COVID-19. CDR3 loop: CSASKTGEQETQYF. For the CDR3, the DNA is TGCAGTGCTAGTAAAACAGGGGAACAAGAGACCCAGTACTTC.